This TCR beta chain was identified during a study of low-dose radiotherapy and immunotherapy resistance in tumors (dated 2022 in TCRdb). Background on the whole study: Patients in Cohort 1 were given 0.5 Gy per fraction every 2 weeks, and the prescribed total PTV dose was 6.5 Gy. Cyclophosphamide 200 mg/m2 was given intravenously every two weeks, one day before each radiation and immunotherapy administration. Randomization of trial participants into treatment groups was not performed. Patients were given nivolumab as a 240 mg flat dose every two weeks and ipilimumab at 1 mg/kg every six weeks, with both drugs delivered intravenously. Starting on cycle 1 day 1, patients took 300 mg of aspirin by mouth once a day for four cycles. Cohort 2 received 1 Gy per fraction every two weeks, with a total of 13 Gy over 26 weeks. Eight patients were included in the translational analysis, namely three from the first dose cohort plus the first five from the second dose cohort.

This clonotype was picked up many times. No antigen is known for it. The input lacks base qualities; no much larger clone sits a single base away. The CDR3, from cysteine to phenylalanine, totals 13 residues. The CDR3 DNA has 39 bases and is translated from base 1. Germline trimming amounts to 1 base on V and 7 bases on J, with 4 as the count of junction bases outside the gene matches. The CDR1 and CDR2 encoded by the germline V gene (reference sequence) are DFQATT and SNEGSKA. This sample's time point label indicates: after trial treatment. Taken with the paper, the label for treatment or condition translates to: LDRT plus nivolumab, ipilimumab, low-dose cyclophosphamide and aspirin (RACIN trial). Donors were enrolled in RACIN, a single-arm phase I dose-escalation trial combining nivolumab, ipilimumab, aspirin, low-dose cyclophosphamide and low-dose radiotherapy. Eligible patients had advanced, TIL-negative solid tumors.

Sequenced using an Illumina HiSeq 2500. First-strand cDNA was synthesized with Superscript III and a set of TRAV- and TRBV-specific primers, covering both TCRalpha and TCRbeta chains. TCRs were amplified for about 19 PCR cycles with Phusion, using a constant-region primer paired with the adapter attached to the V primers. Isolated mRNA was amplified with the MessageAmp II aRNA Amplification Kit, using a roughly 17-hour in vitro transcription at 37°C. The Dynabeads mRNA DIRECT Purification Kit was used to isolate the mRNA for TCR sequencing. Indexed Illumina adapters were added in a second roughly 26-cycle Phusion PCR, and the resulting products were purified with AMPure XP beads. Concerning the study's data processing: Custom Perl scripts were used to pool TCR sequences that encoded the same protein, to remove out-of-frame sequences, and to calculate the abundance of each clonotype. The analysis excluded TCR sequences that were supported by just one read. Shannon entropy, Gini index, clonality, richness, and the frequency of TCRs shared between repertoires were included as repertoire metrics. TCRdb reprocessed the public reads (quality trimming at Q25 with fastp, clone calling with MiXCR) and kept in-frame beta chains. Every entry covers one CDR3 protein and lists the most common genes and DNA from its rows. The V and J calls and clone size are TCRdb's, not the authors'. Recorded for this sample are approximately 91,000 distinct CDR3 sequences; about 20% of them occurred a single time. About 13% of the sample lies in the top ten.

The clonotype originates from a female donor with ovarian cancer. Sequenced here: PBMCs, sampled after low-dose radiotherapy plus immunotherapy. The chain couples TRBV20-1 to TRBJ1-5; 7 nucleotides in the junction match TRBD1. In nucleotides, the sequence is TGCAGTGCTAGAGGTTCAGGGGGACAGCCCCAGCATTTT. This yields the protein CSARGSGGQPQHF.